This record covers a single T cell receptor (beta chain). The entry originates in a study of blood T cell repertoires in COVID-19. CDR1 LGHDT and CDR2 YNNKEL come from the germline V gene (reference sequence). The V and J ends lost 3 bases and 5 bases, in that order; junction bases with no gene match: 9. The CDR3 covers 16 residues. Sequenced by immunoSEQ multiplex PCR; TCRdb stores in-frame clones only, minus some. This repertoire shows over 350,000 clones, nearly 90% found once; its top ten account for nearly 2%. The chain carries TRBV3-1 (or the pseudogene TRBV3-2) and TRBJ1-4; 7 bases are shared with TRBD1. This sequence was found in a woman under 30 with acute COVID-19. The sequencing input was PBMCs or T cells enriched from blood (not recorded which). In DNA, the CDR3 is TGTGCCAGCAGCCATGGGGACAGCTGGAACAATGAAAAACTGTTTTTT. It codes for CASSHGDSWNNEKLFF.